Following are 10 T cell receptor beta chains from one sample sequenced in a study of blood T cell repertoires in COVID-19. The data were produced by immunoSEQ multiplex PCR, yet TCRdb's version contains in-frame clones alone and is incomplete. This table has about 320,000 clones, approximately 90% appearing once. The material sequenced was PBMCs or T cells enriched from blood (not recorded which). The receptors derive from a woman between 18 and 29 years old who had recovered from COVID-19.

V usage is TRBV6-2 or TRBV6-3 and J usage is TRBJ2-3; 7 nucleotides agree with TRBD1. The length of the CDR3 is 19 residues. CDR1 and CDR2 (germline): MNHEY, SVGEGT. The V gene end was trimmed by 6 bases and the J gene end by 1 base; junction bases not matched to a gene: 19. The CDR3 here is CASSPPDRWRLRGTDTQYF. In nucleotides, the CDR3 is TGTGCCAGCAGCCCCCCGGACAGGTGGAGACTCCGGGGCACAGATACGCAGTATTTT.

This chain joins TRBV2 and TRBJ1-2; D uncertain. Germline CDR1 is SNHLY and CDR2 is FYNNEI. V was trimmed by 10 bases and J by 8 bases, leaving 8 bases between them. This CDR3 contains 9 residues. The CDR3 region has the DNA TGTGCCAACCATGAGGGCTACACCTTC. Its translation is CANHEGYTF.

This clone has more than one count but fewer than ten. The CDR3 nucleotides are TGTGCCAGCAGCCCCTCTTGGGGACAGGGGGCCGTTGCAACTGAAGCTTTCTTT. This encodes CASSPSWGQGAVATEAFF. J is TRBJ1-1 and V is TRBV5-6; 12 bases agree with TRBD1. J lost 5 bases, V lost 4 bases, and 15 bases had no gene match. The CDR3 consists of 18 residues. The germline gives CDR1 SGHDT, CDR2 YYEEEE.

The rearrangement uses TRBV5-1 and TRBJ2-1; D might be TRBD2 (5 bases). Germline CDR1 SGHRS, CDR2 YFSETQ. V shed 0 bases and J shed 4 bases, with 11 bases lying between them. CDR3 size: 15 residues. The CDR3 loop is CASSLEAEAYNEQFF. DNA of the CDR3: TGCGCCAGCAGCTTGGAAGCGGAGGCTTACAATGAGCAGTTCTTC.

The V gene is TRBV10-3, the J gene TRBJ1-4; D perhaps matches TRBD1 (6 bases). CDR1 and CDR2 (germline): ENHRY, SYGVKD. V was clipped by 0 bases and J by 7 bases, with 9 bases between them. The CDR3 consists of 14 residues. The CDR3 DNA sequence: TGTGCCATCAGTGAGTCAGGGGGTAGTGAAAAACTGTTTTTT. Its protein product is CAISESGGSEKLFF.

CDR3 coding DNA: TGTGCCAGCAGCCCCGGCCGGGACAGGGAGAAGGCTTTCTTT. It translates to CASSPGRDREKAFF. This chain connects TRBV11-3 to TRBJ1-1; the match to TRBD1 covers 9 bases. Germline V lookup: CDR1 SGHNT, CDR2 YENEEA. This CDR3 comprises 14 residues. V was clipped by 5 bases and J by 11 bases; unmatched bases: 12.

The chain employs TRBV9 and TRBJ2-3, with 11 nucleotides matching TRBD2. Germline V gene lookup returns CDR1 SGDLS and CDR2 YYNGEE. The CDR3 consists of 16 residues. Losses at the gene ends were 1 base for V and 3 bases for J; bases not matched to a gene: 4. In DNA form, the CDR3 reads TGTGCCAGCAGCGTACATCCTAGCGGGGGGACAGATACGCAGTATTTT. This encodes CASSVHPSGGTDTQYF.

The genes are TRBV7-2 and TRBJ2-5, with D unclear. Trimming shortened V by 7 bases and J by 1 base, and 13 bases separated the two germline ends. In germline, CDR1 is SGHTA, CDR2 FQGNSA. CDR3 length equals 14 residues. CDR3 residues: CASTSYSRQETQYF. The CDR3 DNA is TGTGCCAGCACCTCATACAGTCGCCAAGAGACCCAGTACTTC.

The chain carries TRBV11-2 and TRBJ1-1; 7 nucleotides align to TRBD1. The CDR3 extends over 13 amino acids. CDR1 and CDR2 from the germline V gene are SGHAT and FQNNGV. After removal of 5 bases from V and 11 bases from J, the junction contained 11 bases not matched to a gene. CDR3 residues: CASSLRQGSLAFF. DNA of the CDR3: TGTGCCAGCAGCCTAAGACAGGGTTCTTTGGCTTTCTTT.

The V gene is TRBV4-1, the J gene TRBJ2-5, with TRBD2 identical over 8 bases. The CDR3 contains 15 residues. V shed 0 bases, J shed 4 bases, and the junction held 4 bases outside the gene matches. The V gene's germline CDR1 is MGHRA and CDR2 YSYEKL. As DNA, the CDR3 is TGCGCCAGCAGCCAAGATGGAAGCGGGGGAGAGACCCAGTACTTC. It encodes CASSQDGSGGETQYF.